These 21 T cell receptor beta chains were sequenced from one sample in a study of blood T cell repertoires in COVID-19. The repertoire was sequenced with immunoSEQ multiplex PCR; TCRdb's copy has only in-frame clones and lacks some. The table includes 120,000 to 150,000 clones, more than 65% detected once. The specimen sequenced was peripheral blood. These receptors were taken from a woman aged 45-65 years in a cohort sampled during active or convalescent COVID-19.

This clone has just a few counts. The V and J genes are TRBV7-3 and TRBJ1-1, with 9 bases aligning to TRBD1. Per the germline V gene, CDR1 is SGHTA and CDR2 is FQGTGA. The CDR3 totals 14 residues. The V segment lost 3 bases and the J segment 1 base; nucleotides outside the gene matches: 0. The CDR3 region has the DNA TGTGCCAGCAGCTTGGGACAGGGGAACACTGAAGCTTTCTTT. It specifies CASSLGQGNTEAFF.

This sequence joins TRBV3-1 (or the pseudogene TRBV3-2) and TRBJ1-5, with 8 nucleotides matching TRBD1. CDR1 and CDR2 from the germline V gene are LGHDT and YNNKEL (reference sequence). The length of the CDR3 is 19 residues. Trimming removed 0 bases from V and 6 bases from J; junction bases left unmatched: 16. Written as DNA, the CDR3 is TGTGCCAGCAGCCAAGATCACACGCCCGGGACAGGCCCCGGTCAGCCCCAGCATTTT. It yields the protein CASSQDHTPGTGPGQPQHF.

CDR3 DNA sequence: TGTGCCAGTAGCAGAGGGGGCGCGAACACTGAAGCTTTCTTT. The encoded protein is CASSRGGANTEAFF. V usage is TRBV19 and J usage is TRBJ1-1, with 7 bases that match TRBD1. Germline values: CDR1 LNHDA, CDR2 SQIVND (reference sequence). Trimming at V came to 6 bases and at J to 1 base, leaving 5 bases not matched to a gene. CDR3 length: 14 residues.

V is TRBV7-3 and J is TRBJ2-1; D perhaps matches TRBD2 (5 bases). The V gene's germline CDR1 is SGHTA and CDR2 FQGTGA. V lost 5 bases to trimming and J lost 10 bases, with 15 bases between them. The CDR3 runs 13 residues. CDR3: CASSPGLRLEQFF. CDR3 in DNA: TGTGCCAGCAGCCCCGGACTGCGTTTGGAGCAGTTCTTC. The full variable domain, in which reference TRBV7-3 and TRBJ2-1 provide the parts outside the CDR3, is GAGVSQTPSNKVTEKGKYVELRCDPISGHTALYWYRQSLGQGPEFLIYFQGTGAADDSGLPNDRFFAVRPEGSVSTLKIQRTERGDSAVYLCASSPGLRLEQFFGPGTRLTVL.

CDR3 DNA sequence: TGTGCCATCAGCACAGGGGCTGGAGATACGCAGTATTTT. It is translated as CAISTGAGDTQYF. This chain joins TRBV10-3 and TRBJ2-3; TRBD1 matches 7 bases. Germline V lookup: CDR1 ENHRY, CDR2 SYGVKD. J gave up 5 bases and V 6 bases, and 5 bases lay outside the gene matches. The CDR3 length is 13 residues.

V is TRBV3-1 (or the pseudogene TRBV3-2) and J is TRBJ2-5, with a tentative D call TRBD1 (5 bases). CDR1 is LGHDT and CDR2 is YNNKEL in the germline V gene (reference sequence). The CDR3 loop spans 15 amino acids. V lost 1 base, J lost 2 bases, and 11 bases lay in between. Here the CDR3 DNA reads TGTGCCAGCAGCCAAGCCAGGGATTCGCAAGAGACCCAGTACTTC. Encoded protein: CASSQARDSQETQYF.

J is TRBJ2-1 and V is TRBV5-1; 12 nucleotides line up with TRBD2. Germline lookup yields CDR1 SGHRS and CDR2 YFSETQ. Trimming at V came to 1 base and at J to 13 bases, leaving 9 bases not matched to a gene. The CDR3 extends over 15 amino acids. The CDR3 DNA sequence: TGCGCCAGCAGCTTGACTAGCGGGGGGCGGAGTAAACAGTTCTTC. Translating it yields CASSLTSGGRSKQFF.

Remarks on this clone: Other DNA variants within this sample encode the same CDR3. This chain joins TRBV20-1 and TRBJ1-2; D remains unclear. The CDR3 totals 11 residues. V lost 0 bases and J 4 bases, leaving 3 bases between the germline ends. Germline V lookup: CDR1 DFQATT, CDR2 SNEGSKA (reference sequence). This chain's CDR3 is CSARDRYGYTF. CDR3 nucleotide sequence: TGCAGTGCTAGAGATCGCTATGGCTACACCTTC.

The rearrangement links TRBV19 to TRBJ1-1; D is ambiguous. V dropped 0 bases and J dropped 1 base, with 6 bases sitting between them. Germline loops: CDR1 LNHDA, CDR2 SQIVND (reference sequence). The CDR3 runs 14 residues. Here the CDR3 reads CASSIEHPNTEAFF. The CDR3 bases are TGTGCCAGTAGTATAGAACACCCGAACACTGAAGCTTTCTTT.

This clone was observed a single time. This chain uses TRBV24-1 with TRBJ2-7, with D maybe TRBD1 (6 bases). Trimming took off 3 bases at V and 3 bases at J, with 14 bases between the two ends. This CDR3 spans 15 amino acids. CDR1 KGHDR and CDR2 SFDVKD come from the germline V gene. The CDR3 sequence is CATSDPRQAYYEQYF. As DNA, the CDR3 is TGTGCCACCAGTGATCCACGACAGGCCTACTACGAGCAGTACTTC.

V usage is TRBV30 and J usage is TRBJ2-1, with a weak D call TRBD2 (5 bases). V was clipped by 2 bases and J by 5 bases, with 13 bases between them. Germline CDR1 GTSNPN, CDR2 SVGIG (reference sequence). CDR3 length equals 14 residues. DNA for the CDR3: TGTGCCTGGAGTTTTATCGGAGGAAACAATGAGCAGTTCTTC. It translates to CAWSFIGGNNEQFF.

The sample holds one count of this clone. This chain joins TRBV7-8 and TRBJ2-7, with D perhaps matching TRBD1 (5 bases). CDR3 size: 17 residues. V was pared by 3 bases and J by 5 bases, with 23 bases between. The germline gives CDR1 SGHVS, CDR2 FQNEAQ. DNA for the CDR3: TGTGCCAGCAGCTTTAATGCCCGATCGGCAGGGATCGACGAGCAGTACTTC. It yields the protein CASSFNARSAGIDEQYF.

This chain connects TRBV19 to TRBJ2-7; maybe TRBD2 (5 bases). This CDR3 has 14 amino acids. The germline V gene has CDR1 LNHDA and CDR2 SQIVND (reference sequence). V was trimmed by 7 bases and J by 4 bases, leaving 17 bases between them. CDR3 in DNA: TGTGCCAGTATGCCGGGGAGCAAAGGATACGAGCAGTACTTC. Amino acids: CASMPGSKGYEQYF.

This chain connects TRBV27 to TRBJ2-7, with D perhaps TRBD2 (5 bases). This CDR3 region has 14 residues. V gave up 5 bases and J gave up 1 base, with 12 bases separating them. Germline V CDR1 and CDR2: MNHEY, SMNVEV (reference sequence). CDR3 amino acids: CASSTPTRSYEQYF. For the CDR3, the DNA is TGTGCCAGCAGTACCCCTACTAGATCCTACGAGCAGTACTTC.

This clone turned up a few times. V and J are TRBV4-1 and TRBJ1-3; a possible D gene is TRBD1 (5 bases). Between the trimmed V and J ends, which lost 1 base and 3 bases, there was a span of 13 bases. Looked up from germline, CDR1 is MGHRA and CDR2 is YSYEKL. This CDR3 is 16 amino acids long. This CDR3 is CASSQAGVMYGNTIYF. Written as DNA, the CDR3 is TGCGCCAGCAGCCAAGCGGGGGTTATGTATGGAAACACCATATATTTT.

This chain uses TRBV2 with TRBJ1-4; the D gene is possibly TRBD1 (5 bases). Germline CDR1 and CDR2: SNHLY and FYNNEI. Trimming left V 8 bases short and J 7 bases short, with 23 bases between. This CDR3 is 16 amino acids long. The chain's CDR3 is CASGAGSGSGREKLFF. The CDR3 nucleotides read TGTGCCAGCGGAGCGGGCTCAGGGAGCGGTCGTGAAAAACTGTTTTTT.

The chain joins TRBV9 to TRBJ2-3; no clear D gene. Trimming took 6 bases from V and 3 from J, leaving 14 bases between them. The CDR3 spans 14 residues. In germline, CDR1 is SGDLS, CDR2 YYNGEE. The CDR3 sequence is CASTAAGRTDTQYF. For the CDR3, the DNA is TGTGCCAGCACCGCGGCCGGCCGGACAGATACGCAGTATTTT.

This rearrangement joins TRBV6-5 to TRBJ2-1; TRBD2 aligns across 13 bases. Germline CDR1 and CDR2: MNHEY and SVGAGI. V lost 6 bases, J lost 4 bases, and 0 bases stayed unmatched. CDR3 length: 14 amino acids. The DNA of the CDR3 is TGTGCCAGCAGGGGACTAGCGGGGTACAATGAGCAGTTCTTC. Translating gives CASRGLAGYNEQFF.

The CDR3 DNA is TGTGCCAGCAGTTCGGGAGCGCCCCAGCATTTT. It is translated as CASSSGAPQHF. The J gene is TRBJ1-5, the V gene TRBV6-6, with no clear D. V dropped 4 bases and J dropped 9 bases, with 7 bases sitting between them. From germline, CDR1 is MNHNY and CDR2 SVGAGI (reference sequence). This CDR3 region has 11 residues.

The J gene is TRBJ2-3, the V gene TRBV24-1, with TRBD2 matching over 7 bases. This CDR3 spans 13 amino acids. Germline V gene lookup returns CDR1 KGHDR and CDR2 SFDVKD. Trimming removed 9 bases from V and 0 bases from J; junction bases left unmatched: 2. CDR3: CATGGESTDTQYF. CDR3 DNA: TGTGCCACCGGGGGGGAGAGCACAGATACGCAGTATTTT.

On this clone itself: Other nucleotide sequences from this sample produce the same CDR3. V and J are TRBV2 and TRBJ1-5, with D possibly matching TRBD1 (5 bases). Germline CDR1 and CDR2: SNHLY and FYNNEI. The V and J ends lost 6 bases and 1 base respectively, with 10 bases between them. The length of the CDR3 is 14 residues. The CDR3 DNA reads TGTGCCAGCAGGGCGGGACTGAGCAATCAGCCCCAGCATTTT. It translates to CASRAGLSNQPQHF.